The clone carrying this TCR beta chain was picked up many times. The target antigen is unknown. MiXCR, applied by TCRdb to the RACE reads, yields one record per CDR3 protein. The sample lists 35,000 to 50,000 distinct CDR3 sequences, roughly 4% occurring once. Trimming left V 2 bases short and J 8 bases short, with 11 bases between. The length of the CDR3 is 13 residues. This sample is drawn from a study of human T cells and chemical hapten exposure. The sample's time point: healthy volunteer bleed at 2 weeks. Extraction of total RNA was performed on unfractionated whole blood. Regarding the study as a whole: TCRs exceeding a frequency of 1 in 1000 stayed unchanged under DPC sensitization.

Sequencing input: whole blood. The clonotype comes from a female donor in good health. Some clones in this sample may be carry-over from other donors' samples. The chain employs TRBV12-3 or TRBV12-4 and TRBJ2-3; D is unclear. This CDR3 reads CASSLTRHATQYF. The CDR3, as DNA: TGTGCCAGCAGTTTAACGCGGCACGCTACGCAGTATTTT.